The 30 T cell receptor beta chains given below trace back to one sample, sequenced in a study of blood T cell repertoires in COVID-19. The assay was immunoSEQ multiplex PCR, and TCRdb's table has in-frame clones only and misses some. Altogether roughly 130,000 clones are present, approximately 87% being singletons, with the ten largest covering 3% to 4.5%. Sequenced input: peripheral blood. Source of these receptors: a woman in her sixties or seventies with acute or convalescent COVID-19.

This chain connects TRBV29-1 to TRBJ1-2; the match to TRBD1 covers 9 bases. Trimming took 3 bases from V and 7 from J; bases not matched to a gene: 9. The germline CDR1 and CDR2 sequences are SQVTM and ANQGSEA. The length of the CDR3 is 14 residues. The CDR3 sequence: CSVDRPGQGGGYTF. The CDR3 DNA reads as TGCAGCGTTGACCGCCCGGGACAGGGAGGTGGCTACACCTTC.

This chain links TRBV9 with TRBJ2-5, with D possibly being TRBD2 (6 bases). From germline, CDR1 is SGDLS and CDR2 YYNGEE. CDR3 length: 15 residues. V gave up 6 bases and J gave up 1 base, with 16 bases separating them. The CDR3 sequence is CASTRGTGPQETQYF. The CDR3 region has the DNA TGTGCCAGCACCAGAGGGACTGGCCCCCAAGAGACCCAGTACTTC.

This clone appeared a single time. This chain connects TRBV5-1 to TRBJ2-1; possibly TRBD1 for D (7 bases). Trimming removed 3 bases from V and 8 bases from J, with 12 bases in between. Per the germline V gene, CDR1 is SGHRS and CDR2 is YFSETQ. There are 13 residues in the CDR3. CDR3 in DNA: TGCGCCAGCAGCTCCCAGGGGGGTGATGAGCAGTTCTTC. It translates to CASSSQGGDEQFF.

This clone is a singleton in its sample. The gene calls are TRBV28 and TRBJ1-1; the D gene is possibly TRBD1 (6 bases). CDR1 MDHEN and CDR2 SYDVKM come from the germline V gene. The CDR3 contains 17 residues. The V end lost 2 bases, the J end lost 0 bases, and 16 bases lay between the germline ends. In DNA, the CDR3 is TGTGCCAGCAGTTTACCTGCAGGGGCTGTACTGAACACTGAAGCTTTCTTT. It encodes CASSLPAGAVLNTEAFF.

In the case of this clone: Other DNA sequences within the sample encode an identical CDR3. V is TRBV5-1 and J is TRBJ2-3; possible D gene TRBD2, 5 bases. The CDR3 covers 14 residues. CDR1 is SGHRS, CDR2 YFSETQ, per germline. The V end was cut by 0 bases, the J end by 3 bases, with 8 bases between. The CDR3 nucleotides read TGCGCCAGCAGCTTGGCCGGCGGGACAGATACGCAGTATTTT. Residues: CASSLAGGTDTQYF.

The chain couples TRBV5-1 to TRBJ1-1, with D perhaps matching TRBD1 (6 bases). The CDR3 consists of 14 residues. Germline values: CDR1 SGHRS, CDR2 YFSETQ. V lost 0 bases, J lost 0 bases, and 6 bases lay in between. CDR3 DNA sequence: TGCGCCAGCAGCTTGGAGGGGGTGAACACTGAAGCTTTCTTT. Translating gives CASSLEGVNTEAFF.

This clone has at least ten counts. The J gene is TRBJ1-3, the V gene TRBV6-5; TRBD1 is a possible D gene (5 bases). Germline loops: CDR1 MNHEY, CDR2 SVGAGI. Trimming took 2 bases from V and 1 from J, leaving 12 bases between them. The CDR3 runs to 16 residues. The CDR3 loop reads CASSYTRGGSGNTIYF. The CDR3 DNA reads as TGTGCCAGCAGTTACACCCGGGGGGGGTCTGGAAACACCATATATTTT.

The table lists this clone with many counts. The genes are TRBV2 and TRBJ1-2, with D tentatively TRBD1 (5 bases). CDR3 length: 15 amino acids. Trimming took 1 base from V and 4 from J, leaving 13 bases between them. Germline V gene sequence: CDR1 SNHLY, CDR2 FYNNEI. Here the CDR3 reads CASSEGRVSVYGYTF. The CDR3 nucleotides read TGTGCCAGCAGTGAAGGCAGGGTCTCGGTCTATGGCTACACCTTC. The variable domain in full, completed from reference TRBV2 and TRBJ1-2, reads EPEVTQTPSHQVTQMGQEVILRCVPISNHLYFYWYRQILGQKVEFLVSFYNNEISEKSEIFDDQFSVERPDGSNFTLKIRSTKLEDSAMYFCASSEGRVSVYGYTFGSGTRLTVV.

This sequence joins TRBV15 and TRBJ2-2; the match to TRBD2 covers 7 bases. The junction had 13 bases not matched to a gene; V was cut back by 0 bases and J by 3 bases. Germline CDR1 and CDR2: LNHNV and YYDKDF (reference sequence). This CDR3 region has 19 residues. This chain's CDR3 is CATSRDGGGMSWDTGELFF. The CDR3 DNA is TGTGCCACCAGCAGAGATGGGGGAGGGATGAGTTGGGACACCGGGGAGCTGTTTTTT.

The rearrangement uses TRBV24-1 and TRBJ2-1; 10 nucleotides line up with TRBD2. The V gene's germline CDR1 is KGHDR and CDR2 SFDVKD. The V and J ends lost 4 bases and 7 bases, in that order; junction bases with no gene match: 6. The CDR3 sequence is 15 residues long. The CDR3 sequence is CATSERLAGVNEQFF. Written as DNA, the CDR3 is TGTGCCACCAGTGAACGGCTAGCGGGAGTTAATGAGCAGTTCTTC.

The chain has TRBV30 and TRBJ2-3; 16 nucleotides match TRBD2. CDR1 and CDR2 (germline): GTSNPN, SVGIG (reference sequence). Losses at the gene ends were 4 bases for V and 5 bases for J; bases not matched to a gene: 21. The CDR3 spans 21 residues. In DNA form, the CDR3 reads TGTGCCTGGAATCGATTCCTAACCCCTGGGACTAGCGGGAGGGCCAAAGATACGCAGTATTTT. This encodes CAWNRFLTPGTSGRAKDTQYF.

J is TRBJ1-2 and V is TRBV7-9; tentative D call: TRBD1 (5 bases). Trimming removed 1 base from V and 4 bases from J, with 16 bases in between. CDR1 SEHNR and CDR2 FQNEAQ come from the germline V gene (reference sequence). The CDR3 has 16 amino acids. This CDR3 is CASSLGWGEARYGYTF. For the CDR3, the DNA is TGTGCCAGCAGCTTAGGGTGGGGGGAGGCCCGCTATGGCTACACCTTC.

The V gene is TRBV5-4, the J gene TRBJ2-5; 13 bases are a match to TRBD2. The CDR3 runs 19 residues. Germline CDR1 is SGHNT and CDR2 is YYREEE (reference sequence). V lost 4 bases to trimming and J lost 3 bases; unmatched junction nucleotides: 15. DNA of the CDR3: TGTGCCAGCAGCAGGACTTTAACCACTAGCGGGAGGGGTAAAGAGACCCAGTACTTC. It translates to CASSRTLTTSGRGKETQYF.

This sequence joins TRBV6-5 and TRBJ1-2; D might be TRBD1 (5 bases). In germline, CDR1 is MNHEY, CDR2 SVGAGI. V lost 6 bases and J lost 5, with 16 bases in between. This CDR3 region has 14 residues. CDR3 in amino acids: CASSARGGIYGYTF. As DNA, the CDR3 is TGTGCCAGCAGCGCTCGGGGGGGGATTTATGGCTACACCTTC.

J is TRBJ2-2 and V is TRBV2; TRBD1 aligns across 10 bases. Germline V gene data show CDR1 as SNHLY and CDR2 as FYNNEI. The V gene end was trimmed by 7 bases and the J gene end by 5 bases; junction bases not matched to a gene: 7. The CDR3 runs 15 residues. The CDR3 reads CASTERTGGTGELFF. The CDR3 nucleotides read TGTGCCAGCACCGAGAGGACAGGGGGAACCGGGGAGCTGTTTTTT.

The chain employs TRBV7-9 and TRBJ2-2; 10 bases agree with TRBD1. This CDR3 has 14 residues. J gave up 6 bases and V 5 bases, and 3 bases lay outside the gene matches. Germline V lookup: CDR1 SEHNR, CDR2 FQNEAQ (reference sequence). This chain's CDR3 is CASSAGTGAGELFF. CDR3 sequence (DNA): TGTGCCAGCAGCGCCGGGACAGGGGCCGGGGAGCTGTTTTTT.

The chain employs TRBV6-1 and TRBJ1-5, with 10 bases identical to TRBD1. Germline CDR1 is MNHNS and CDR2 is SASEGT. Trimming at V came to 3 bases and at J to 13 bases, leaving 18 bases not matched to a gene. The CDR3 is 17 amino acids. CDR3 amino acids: CASSDMGQGLPYSNQHF. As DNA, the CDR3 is TGTGCCAGCAGTGATATGGGACAGGGGCTCCCATATAGCAATCAGCATTTT.

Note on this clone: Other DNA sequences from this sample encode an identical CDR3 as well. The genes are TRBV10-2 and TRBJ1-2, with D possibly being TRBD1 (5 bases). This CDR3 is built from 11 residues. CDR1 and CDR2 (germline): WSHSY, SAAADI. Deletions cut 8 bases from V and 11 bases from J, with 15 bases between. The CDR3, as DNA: TGCGCCAGCGGAAGACAGTCTGGTTACACCTTC. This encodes CASGRQSGYTF.

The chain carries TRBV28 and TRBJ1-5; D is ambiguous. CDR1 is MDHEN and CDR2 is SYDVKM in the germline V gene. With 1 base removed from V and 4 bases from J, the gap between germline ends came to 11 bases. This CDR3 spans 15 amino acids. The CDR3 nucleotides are TGTGCCAGCAGTTTATTATCGGTTCTTAATCAGCCCCAGCATTTT. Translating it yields CASSLLSVLNQPQHF.

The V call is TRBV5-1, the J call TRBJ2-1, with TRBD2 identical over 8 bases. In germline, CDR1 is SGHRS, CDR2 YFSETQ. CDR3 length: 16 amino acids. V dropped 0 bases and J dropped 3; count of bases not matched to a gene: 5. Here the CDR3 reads CASSLVAGTFYNEQFF. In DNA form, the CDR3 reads TGCGCCAGCAGCTTGGTAGCGGGGACTTTCTACAATGAGCAGTTCTTC.

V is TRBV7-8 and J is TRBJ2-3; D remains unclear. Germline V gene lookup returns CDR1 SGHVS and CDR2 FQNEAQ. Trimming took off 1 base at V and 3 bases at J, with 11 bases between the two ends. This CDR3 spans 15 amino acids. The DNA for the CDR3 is TGTGCCAGCAGCTTAGGTCCCTCCCGGACAGATACGCAGTATTTT. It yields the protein CASSLGPSRTDTQYF.

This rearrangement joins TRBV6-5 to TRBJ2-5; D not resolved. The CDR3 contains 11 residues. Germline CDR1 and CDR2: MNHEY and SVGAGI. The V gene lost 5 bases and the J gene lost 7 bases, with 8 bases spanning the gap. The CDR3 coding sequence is TGTGCCAGCAGTAGAGGAAGGACCCAGTACTTC. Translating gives CASSRGRTQYF.

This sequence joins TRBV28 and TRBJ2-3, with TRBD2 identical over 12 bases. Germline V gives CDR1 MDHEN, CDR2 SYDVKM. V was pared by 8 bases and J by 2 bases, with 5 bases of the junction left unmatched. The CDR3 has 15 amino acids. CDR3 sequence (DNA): TGTGCCAGCCGACTAGCGGGGGCCACCACAGATACGCAGTATTTT. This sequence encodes CASRLAGATTDTQYF.

CDR3 residues: CASSLWTAGAGELFF. The CDR3, as DNA: TGTGCCAGCAGCTTGTGGACAGCCGGGGCCGGGGAGCTGTTTTTT. The V gene is TRBV7-9, the J gene TRBJ2-2; the D gene is possibly TRBD1 (6 bases). V was cut by 3 bases and J by 6 bases, with 14 bases left in between. This CDR3 contains 15 residues. CDR1 and CDR2 (germline): SEHNR, FQNEAQ (reference sequence).

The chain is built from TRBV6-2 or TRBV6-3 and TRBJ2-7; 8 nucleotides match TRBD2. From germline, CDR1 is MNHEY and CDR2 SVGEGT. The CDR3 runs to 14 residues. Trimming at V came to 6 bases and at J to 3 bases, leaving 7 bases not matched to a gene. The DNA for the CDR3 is TGTGCCAGCAGCCTTAGCGGGACTAGCTACGAGCAGTACTTC. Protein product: CASSLSGTSYEQYF.

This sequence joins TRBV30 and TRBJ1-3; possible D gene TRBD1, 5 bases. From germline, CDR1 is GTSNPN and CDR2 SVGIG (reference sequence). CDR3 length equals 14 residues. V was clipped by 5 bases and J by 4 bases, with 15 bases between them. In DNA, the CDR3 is TGTGCCTGGCGCCGCCCGGGGGAGGGAAACACCATATATTTT. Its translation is CAWRRPGEGNTIYF.

The CDR3 reads CAISENSNQPQHF. As DNA, the CDR3 is TGTGCCATCAGTGAAAACTCAAATCAGCCCCAGCATTTT. The genes are TRBV10-3 and TRBJ1-5; D call uncertain. The V end lost 3 bases, the J end lost 4 bases, and 7 bases lay between the germline ends. The germline V gene has CDR1 ENHRY and CDR2 SYGVKD. The CDR3 has 13 amino acids.

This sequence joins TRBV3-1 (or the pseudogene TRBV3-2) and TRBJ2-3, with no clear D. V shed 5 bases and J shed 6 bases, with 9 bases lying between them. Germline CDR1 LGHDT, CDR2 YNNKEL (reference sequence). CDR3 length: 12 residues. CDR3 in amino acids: CASSSGLDTQYF. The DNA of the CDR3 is TGTGCCAGCAGCTCGGGTCTGGATACGCAGTATTTT.

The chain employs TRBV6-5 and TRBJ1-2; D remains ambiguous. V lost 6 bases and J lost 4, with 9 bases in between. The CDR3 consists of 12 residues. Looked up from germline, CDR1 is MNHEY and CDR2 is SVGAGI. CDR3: CASSDRSYGYTF. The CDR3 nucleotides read TGTGCCAGCAGCGACCGGAGCTATGGCTACACCTTC.

CDR3 protein: CASSPSTTGSSGNTIYF. For the CDR3, the DNA is TGTGCCAGCAGTCCCTCCACGACAGGCAGCTCTGGAAACACCATATATTTT. The chain combines TRBV6-6 with TRBJ1-3; TRBD1 is a possible D gene (6 bases). V lost 5 bases and J 0 bases, leaving 17 bases between the germline ends. Germline CDR1 is MNHNY and CDR2 is SVGAGI (reference sequence). The CDR3 covers 17 residues.